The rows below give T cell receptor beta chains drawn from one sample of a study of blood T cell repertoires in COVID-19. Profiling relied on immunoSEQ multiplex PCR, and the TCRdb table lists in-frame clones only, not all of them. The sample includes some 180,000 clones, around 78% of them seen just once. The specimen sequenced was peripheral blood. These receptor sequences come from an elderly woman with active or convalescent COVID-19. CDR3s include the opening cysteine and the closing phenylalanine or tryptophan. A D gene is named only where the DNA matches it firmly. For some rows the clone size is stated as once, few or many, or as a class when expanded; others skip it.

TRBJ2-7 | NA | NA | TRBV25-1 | TGTGCCAGCAGTCTCGGCTACGAGCAGTACTTC | CASSLGYEQYF
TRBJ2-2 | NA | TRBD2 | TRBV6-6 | TGTGCCAGCAGCCGATTGAGCCCCGGGACTACACAATCCGGGGAACTGTTTTTT | CASSRLSPGTTQSGELFF
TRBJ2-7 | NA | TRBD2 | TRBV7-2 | TGTGCCAGCAGCCCAAGACTAGCGGGGACGGAGGAGCAGTACTTC | CASSPRLAGTEEQYF
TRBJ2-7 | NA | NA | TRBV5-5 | TGTGCCAGCAGCTTGACTAGTGGTGAGCAGTACTTC | CASSLTSGEQYF
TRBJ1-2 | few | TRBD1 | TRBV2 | TGTGCCAGCAGTCCCTTGCAGGGGGCGTTCTATGGCTACACCTTC | CASSPLQGAFYGYTF
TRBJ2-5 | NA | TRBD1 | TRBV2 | TGTGCCAGCAAAGGGTTGACAGGGGCGGGAGAGACCCAGTACTTC | CASKGLTGAGETQYF
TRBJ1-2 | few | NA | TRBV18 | TGTGCCAGCTCACCCGACAAGACAGCGTTCTATGGCTACACCTTC | CASSPDKTAFYGYTF
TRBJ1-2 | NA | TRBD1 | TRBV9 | TGTGCCAGCAGCGTAGAGGGCACAGGGGCTCATGGCTACACCTTC | CASSVEGTGAHGYTF
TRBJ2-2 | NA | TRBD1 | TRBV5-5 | TGTGCCAGCAGCCCCGTGGGGACAGACACCGGGGAGCTGTTTTTT | CASSPVGTDTGELFF
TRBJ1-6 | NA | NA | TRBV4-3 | TGCGCCAGCAGCCAAACCGGGGGGGATTCACCCCTCCACTTT | CASSQTGGDSPLHF
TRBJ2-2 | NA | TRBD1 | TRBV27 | TGTGCCAGCAGTTTACCGGGACAGGGAGCCGGGGAGCTGTTTTTT | CASSLPGQGAGELFF
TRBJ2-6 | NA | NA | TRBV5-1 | TGCGCCAGCAGCTCCAACGGGAAGTATGAAAGTTCTGGGGCCAACGTCCTGACTTTC | CASSSNGKYESSGANVLTF
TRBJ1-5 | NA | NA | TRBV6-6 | TGTGCCAGCAGTTCAATTAGGGCAGGGGGCAATCAGCCCCAGCATTTT | CASSSIRAGGNQPQHF
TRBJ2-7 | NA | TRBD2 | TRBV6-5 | TGTGCCAGCAGGACCGGGGGGACTGACCCCGACAAGCAGTACTTC | CASRTGGTDPDKQYF
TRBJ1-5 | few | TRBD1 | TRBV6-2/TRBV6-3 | TGTGCCAGCAGTTACGGTCTAGGGGGCAGTGGCAATCAGCCCCAGCATTTT | CASSYGLGGSGNQPQHF
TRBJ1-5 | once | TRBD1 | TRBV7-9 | TGTGCCAGCAGCAACAGACAGGGTGGTCAGCCCCAGCATTTT | CASSNRQGGQPQHF
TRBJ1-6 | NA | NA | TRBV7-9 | TGTGCCAGCAGCGTAGAACAGTATAATTCACCCCTCCACTTT | CASSVEQYNSPLHF
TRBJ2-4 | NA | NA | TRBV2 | TGTGCCAGCAGTGCTCGGGCCTTGACAGCCGCCCTAGCCAAAAACATTCAGTACTTC | CASSARALTAALAKNIQYF
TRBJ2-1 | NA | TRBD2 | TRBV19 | TGTGCCAGAAACCATAGCGGGAGCCTATACAATGAGCAGTTCTTC | CARNHSGSLYNEQFF
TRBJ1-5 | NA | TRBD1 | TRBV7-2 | TGTGCCAGCAGGACAGGGGTCGCGGGGCCCCAGCATTTT | CASRTGVAGPQHF
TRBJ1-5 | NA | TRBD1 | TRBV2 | TGTGCCAGCAGGGGGGGACAGGTTCAGCCCCAGCATTTT | CASRGGQVQPQHF
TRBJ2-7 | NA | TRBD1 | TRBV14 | TGTGCCAGCAGCCAACCAAAGGGAGACAGGGGAATAGCCTACGAGCAGTACTTC | CASSQPKGDRGIAYEQYF
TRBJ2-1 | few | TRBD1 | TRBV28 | TGTGCCAGCAGGGTGGCGACAGGGAGTACCTACAATGAGCAGTTCTTC | CASRVATGSTYNEQFF
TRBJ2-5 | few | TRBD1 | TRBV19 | TGTGCCAGTAGTTTACAGGGGATGGGAGAGACCCAGTACTTC | CASSLQGMGETQYF
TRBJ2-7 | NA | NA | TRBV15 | TGTGCCACCAGCAGAGGCGGAGACTTGGGCGAGCAGTACTTC | CATSRGGDLGEQYF
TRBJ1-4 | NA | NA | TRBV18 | TGTGCCAGCTCACCGACCACCACGGGAAGAGAAAAACTGTTTTTT | CASSPTTTGREKLFF
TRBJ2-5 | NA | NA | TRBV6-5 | TGTGCCAGCAGTTACGGGGGCGCGGACCAAGAGACCCAGTACTTC | CASSYGGADQETQYF
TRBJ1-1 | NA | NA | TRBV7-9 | TGTGCCAGCAGCTTATTTGACATCGGGGACACTGAAGCTTTCTTT | CASSLFDIGDTEAFF
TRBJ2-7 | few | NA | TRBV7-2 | TGTGCCAGCAGCTTAGTGGCCCAACAGGGGCAGTACTTC | CASSLVAQQGQYF
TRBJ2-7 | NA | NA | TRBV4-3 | TGCGCCAGCAGCCAAGATTTCAGCAGGGGAAGGTACGAGCAGTACTTC | CASSQDFSRGRYEQYF
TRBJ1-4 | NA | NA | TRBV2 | TGTGCCAGCAACCCGAGGGGGATCCTAGCTACTAATGAAAAACTGTTTTTT | CASNPRGILATNEKLFF
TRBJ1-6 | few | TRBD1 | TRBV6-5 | TGTGCCAGCAGGGGACAGGGTAAGATCTTACCCCTCCACTTT | CASRGQGKILPLHF
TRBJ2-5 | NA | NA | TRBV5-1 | TGCGCCAGCAGCTTGACGTCGGCAGGGTACCAAGAGACCCAGTACTTC | CASSLTSAGYQETQYF
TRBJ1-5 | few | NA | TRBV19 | TGTGCCAGTAGTATGATAGCGGGGATCGATCAGCCCCAGCATTTT | CASSMIAGIDQPQHF
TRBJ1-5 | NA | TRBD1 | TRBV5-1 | TGCGCCAGCAGCCCGGGACAGGGGAGTCAGCCCCAGCATTTT | CASSPGQGSQPQHF
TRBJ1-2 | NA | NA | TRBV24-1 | TGTGCCACCAGTGATTTTGCGGGTTTTGGCTACACCTTC | CATSDFAGFGYTF
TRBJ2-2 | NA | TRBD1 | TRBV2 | TGTGCCAGCAGTGAAACAGGGGGGATCACCGGGGAGCTGTTTTTT | CASSETGGITGELFF
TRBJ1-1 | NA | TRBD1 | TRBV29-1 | TGCAGCGTCCGGACAGGGGGCCCTGAAGCTTTCTTT | CSVRTGGPEAFF
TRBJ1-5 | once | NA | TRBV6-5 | TGTGCCAGCAAGCTGATGGGGGGGGGCAATCAGCCCCAGCATTTT | CASKLMGGGNQPQHF
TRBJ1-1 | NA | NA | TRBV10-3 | TGTGCCACCCTCACGGGGGGGGGTTACACTGAAGCTTTCTTT | CATLTGGGYTEAFF
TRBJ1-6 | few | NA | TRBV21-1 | TGTGCCAGCGGGACTCGGGGTAAGGCCCTCCACTTT | CASGTRGKALHF
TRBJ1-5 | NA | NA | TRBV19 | TGTGCCAGTAGTCCCTCTCGGACAGCAGGTCAGCCCCAGCATTTT | CASSPSRTAGQPQHF
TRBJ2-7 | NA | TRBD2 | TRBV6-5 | TGTGCCAACAGTTACGCCTGGACTAGCGGCTCTTACGAGCAGTACTTC | CANSYAWTSGSYEQYF
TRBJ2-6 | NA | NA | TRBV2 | TGTGCCAGCAGTTCGGAGTCTGGGGCCAACGTCCTGACTTTC | CASSSESGANVLTF
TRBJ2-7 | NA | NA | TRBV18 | TGTGCCAGCTCACCATCCAACTACGAGCAGTACTTC | CASSPSNYEQYF
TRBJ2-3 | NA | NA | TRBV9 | TGTGCCAGCAGCGTGGGCGGGGGCACCACAGATACGCAGTATTTT | CASSVGGGTTDTQYF
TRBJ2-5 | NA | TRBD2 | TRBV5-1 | TGCGCCAGCAGCTTGACCACTAGCGGGGGCTGGGAGACCCAGTACTTC | CASSLTTSGGWETQYF
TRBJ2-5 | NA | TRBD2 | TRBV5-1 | TGCGCCAGCAGCTTACTAGCGGGGGCCCAAGAGACCCAGTACTTC | CASSLLAGAQETQYF